One sample yielded the 5 T cell receptor beta chains listed below, sequenced in a study of vaccination effects on CD4 cells after COVID-19. Clones were sequenced by immunoSEQ multiplex PCR, and TCRdb holds only the in-frame ones, with some missing. The sample consists of tens of thousands of clones, 65% to 80% of them appearing once. These receptors are not linked to any known antigen. Scientists isolated CD4+ T cells after a roughly 10-day culture period ended. As their vaccination, participants received two doses of either BNT162b2 or mRNA-1273. The sample in question was CD4+ T cells from PBMCs cultured without peptide, obtained after COVID-19 vaccination. The origin of the receptors is a human donor who received a COVID-19 vaccine.

This clone appeared once. The chain couples TRBV29-1 to TRBJ1-5; TRBD1 matches at 8 bases. With 3 bases clipped from V and 4 bases from J, the junction kept 14 bases outside the gene matches. Per the germline V gene, CDR1 is SQVTM and CDR2 is ANQGSEA. The CDR3 sequence is 17 residues long. The CDR3 protein is CSVDPGGGTLWNQPQHF. As DNA, the CDR3 is TGCAGCGTTGACCCAGGGGGCGGTACCTTGTGGAATCAGCCCCAGCATTTT.

The rearrangement uses TRBV5-1 and TRBJ2-1; 8 nucleotides align to TRBD1. CDR1 and CDR2 from the germline V gene are SGHRS and YFSETQ. This CDR3 has 17 residues. V shed 0 bases, J shed 0 bases, and the junction held 5 bases outside the gene matches. CDR3 in amino acids: CASSLVPTGGSYNEQFF. CDR3 DNA: TGCGCCAGCAGCTTGGTTCCTACAGGGGGCTCCTACAATGAGCAGTTCTTC.

The chain combines TRBV7-9 with TRBJ2-1; maybe TRBD2 (6 bases). CDR1 is SEHNR, CDR2 FQNEAQ, per germline (reference sequence). The CDR3 sequence is 15 residues long. The ends were cut back, 4 bases at V and 0 bases at J, with 10 bases in the middle. This CDR3 reads CASSSNSGSYNEQFF. CDR3 coding DNA: TGTGCCAGCAGCTCCAATAGCGGCTCCTACAATGAGCAGTTCTTC.

The V gene is TRBV11-2, the J gene TRBJ2-3; the match to TRBD2 covers 8 bases. The V and J ends lost 2 bases and 3 bases, in that order; junction bases with no gene match: 10. The CDR3 is 17 residues long. Germline V gene data show CDR1 as SGHAT and CDR2 as FQNNGV. The CDR3 nucleotides read TGTGCCAGCAGCTTATCGACTAGCGCCCTTAGGACAGATACGCAGTATTTT. Its translation is CASSLSTSALRTDTQYF.

This chain uses TRBV16 with TRBJ1-1; no clear D gene. The V and J ends lost 4 bases and 2 bases respectively, with 11 bases between them. Germline V gives CDR1 KGHSY, CDR2 FQNENV. The CDR3 is made up of 14 amino acids. Here the CDR3 reads CASSRTDVNTEAFF. The DNA of the CDR3 is TGTGCCAGCAGCCGGACTGATGTAAACACTGAAGCTTTCTTT.